This T cell receptor beta chain was sequenced during a study of blood T cells in healthy people across ages. Primers used in a second PCR of roughly 6 to 11 cycles were a sample-barcoded 5' primer and a J-beta primer mix. TCRdb used MiXCR to reprocess the 5' RACE reads, holding one entry per CDR3 protein. The sample has some 1.5 million distinct CDR3 sequences, 35% to 45% seen once. PBMCs were isolated at a quantity of at least 6 million per sample. The germline V gene has CDR1 DFQATT and CDR2 SNEGSKA (reference sequence). The CDR3 contains 14 residues. Trimming removed 7 bases from V and 4 bases from J, with 19 bases in between.

V usage is TRBV20-1 and J usage is TRBJ1-2; no definite D call. The sequence derives from a young woman in good health. Sequencing used blood. CDR3 amino acids: CSVPGGERFYGYTF. The DNA of the CDR3 is TGCAGTGTCCCAGGTGGGGAGAGGTTCTATGGCTACACCTTC.